These T cell receptor beta chains were read from a single sample in a study of cytomegalovirus exposure and HLA in healthy donors. Sequencing was performed with immunoSEQ multiplex PCR; in TCRdb, only in-frame clones are kept and a portion is missing. The repertoire holds about 300,000 clones, with roughly 89% as singletons. The sequencing input was PBMCs. These receptors all stem from a man in his forties in good health and CMV-seropositive. The CDR3 runs from the conserved cysteine through the conserved F or W. A D gene is named only where the DNA matches it firmly. For some rows the clone size is stated as once, few or many, or as a class when expanded; others skip it.

D gene,clone size,V gene,J gene,CDR3 protein,CDR3 DNA
TRBD2,NA,TRBV2,TRBJ2-2,CASRGGLAGGPDTGELFF,TGTGCCAGCAGAGGGGGGCTAGCGGGAGGGCCGGACACCGGGGAGCTGTTTTTT
NA,NA,TRBV11-2,TRBJ2-3,CASSLDVSRGYTDTQYF,TGTGCCAGCAGCTTAGATGTCAGCCGGGGGTACACAGATACGCAGTATTTT
NA,NA,TRBV15,TRBJ1-1,CATSRGWSTEAFF,TGTGCCACCAGCAGGGGTTGGAGCACTGAAGCTTTCTTT
NA,NA,TRBV5-4,TRBJ2-3,CASSLEASRLSTDTQYF,TGTGCCAGCAGCTTGGAAGCCAGCCGACTGAGCACAGATACGCAGTATTTT
NA,NA,TRBV19,TRBJ2-7,CASSSSLTYEQYF,TGTGCCAGTAGTTCTAGTTTGACCTACGAGCAGTACTTC
TRBD1,NA,TRBV11-1,TRBJ1-2,CASSQGQGYGYTF,TGTGCCAGCAGCCAGGGACAGGGGTATGGCTACACCTTC
TRBD1,few,TRBV4-3,TRBJ1-4,CASSQDWRQGNEKLFF,TGCGCCAGCAGCCAAGATTGGAGACAGGGTAATGAAAAACTGTTTTTT
TRBD2,NA,TRBV4-1,TRBJ2-2,CASSQDRVRLAGAGELFF,TGCGCCAGCAGCCAAGATCGTGTTCGGCTAGCGGGAGCCGGGGAGCTGTTTTTT
TRBD1,NA,TRBV4-2,TRBJ2-5,CASSQAGTVRLTQYF,TGTGCCAGCAGCCAAGCCGGGACAGTTAGGCTGACCCAGTACTTC
NA,NA,TRBV6-5,TRBJ1-2,CASSRQAFNYGYTF,TGTGCCAGCAGCCGACAGGCATTTAACTATGGCTACACCTTC
TRBD1,NA,TRBV19,TRBJ2-5,CASSIDPGGPVGTQYF,TGTGCCAGTAGTATAGACCCAGGGGGCCCGGTCGGGACCCAGTACTTC
TRBD1,NA,TRBV10-3,TRBJ1-3,CAIWTGDYSGNTIYF,TGTGCCATTTGGACAGGAGATTACTCTGGAAACACCATATATTTT
TRBD2,NA,TRBV7-9,TRBJ2-7,CSSTLLASAYEQYF,TGTTCCAGCACCCTACTAGCGTCCGCCTACGAGCAGTACTTC
NA,few,TRBV5-4,TRBJ2-7,CASSRDSYEQYF,TGTGCCAGCAGCCGGGACTCCTACGAGCAGTACTTC
NA,NA,TRBV5-4,TRBJ1-1,CASSFGSREPAFF,TGTGCCAGCAGCTTTGGGTCCAGGGAACCGGCTTTCTTT
TRBD2,NA,TRBV9,TRBJ2-7,CASSPSPGLADYEQYF,TGTGCCAGCAGCCCGAGCCCGGGACTAGCGGACTACGAGCAGTACTTC
NA,NA,TRBV7-9,TRBJ1-1,CASSLPTGTNTEAFF,TGTGCCAGCAGCCTCCCGACGGGAACGAACACTGAAGCTTTCTTT
TRBD1,NA,TRBV5-1,TRBJ2-7,CASGPHGQGADEQYF,TGCGCCAGCGGGCCCCACGGACAGGGGGCCGACGAGCAGTACTTC
TRBD1,NA,TRBV7-2,TRBJ1-4,CASSTAGTGDEKLFF,TGTGCCAGCAGCACCGCCGGGACAGGGGATGAAAAACTGTTTTTT
TRBD2,NA,TRBV5-4,TRBJ2-7,CASSLPSGTYYEQYF,TGTGCCAGCAGCTTACCTAGCGGGACGTACTACGAGCAGTACTTC
NA,NA,TRBV6-5,TRBJ2-1,CASSYELYNEQFF,TGTGCCAGCAGTTACGAGCTCTACAATGAGCAGTTCTTC
TRBD2,NA,TRBV11-2,TRBJ2-7,CASSQLAGDSYEQYF,TGTGCCAGCAGCCAACTAGCGGGAGACTCATACGAGCAGTACTTC
TRBD1,NA,TRBV7-2,TRBJ2-5,CASRTGDRGQETQYF,TGTGCCAGCCGCACCGGGGACAGGGGTCAAGAGACCCAGTACTTC
NA,NA,TRBV7-3,TRBJ1-3,CANRLWGGFNSGNTIYF,TGTGCCAACAGATTGTGGGGGGGATTCAACTCTGGAAACACCATATATTTT
NA,NA,TRBV18,TRBJ2-7,CASSPSASGEQYF,TGTGCCAGCTCACCCTCAGCGTCGGGCGAGCAGTACTTC
NA,NA,TRBV11-2,TRBJ2-1,CASSLSPGYYNEQFF,TGTGCCAGCAGCTTATCCCCGGGTTATTACAATGAGCAGTTCTTC
NA,few,TRBV9,TRBJ2-5,CASSVNTGFQETQYF,TGTGCCAGCAGCGTAAATACAGGTTTTCAAGAGACCCAGTACTTC